This T cell receptor (beta chain) was identified during a study of T cells in tuberculosis. CDR1 and CDR2 (germline): MNHNY, SVGAGI (reference sequence). The germline V and J ends were trimmed by 5 bases and 1 base, with 9 bases remaining between them. This CDR3 is built from 14 residues. Repertoires were generated with immunoSEQ multiplex PCR, while TCRdb's copy carries only in-frame clones and drops some. The table records 80,000 to 90,000 clones, approximately 91% of them present only once. After thawing and overnight rest, PBMC were stained with GMM-loaded CD1B tetramer, viability dye and anti-CD3 for sorting. CD1B tetramers were loaded with Rhodococcus equi-derived C32 glucose monomycolate.

Material: CD1b-GMM tetramer-negative cells sorted from PBMCs. The receptor's source is an adult woman with latent tuberculosis. The V and J genes are TRBV6-6 and TRBJ2-1; possible D gene TRBD2, 5 bases. This CDR3 is CASSDTGSYNEQFF. For the CDR3, the DNA is TGTGCCAGCAGTGACACGGGATCCTACAATGAGCAGTTCTTC.